This T cell receptor (beta chain) was captured in a study of cytomegalovirus exposure and HLA in healthy donors. Study results and caveats: Cytomegalovirus status, reportedly, was diagnosed with high specificity and sensitivity by the classifier. What a later analysis showed was that several of the most significant clusters appeared linked to common viral pathogens. Upon later analysis, TCR association rates were observed to vary by HLA locus, being highest for DRB1 and lowest for HLA-C.

CDR1 and CDR2 (germline): SNHLY, FYNNEI. The CDR3 length is 13 residues. V dropped 7 bases and J dropped 5 bases, with 15 bases sitting between them. PCR amplification relied on 60 Vbeta primers (plus 13 Jbeta primers). Profiling relied on immunoSEQ multiplex PCR, and the TCRdb table lists in-frame clones only, not all of them. The table shows under 150,000 clones, with 60% to 85% occurring only once. Remarks on this clone: Its cognate antigen is unknown.

This receptor was obtained from a woman aged 40 to 55 in good health and CMV-seronegative. The chain links TRBV2 to TRBJ2-7, with a tentative D call TRBD2 (6 bases). Sequencing used PBMCs. The CDR3 sequence: CASTRETIHEQYF. DNA of the CDR3: TGTGCCAGCACCCGGGAGACTATCCACGAGCAGTACTTC.